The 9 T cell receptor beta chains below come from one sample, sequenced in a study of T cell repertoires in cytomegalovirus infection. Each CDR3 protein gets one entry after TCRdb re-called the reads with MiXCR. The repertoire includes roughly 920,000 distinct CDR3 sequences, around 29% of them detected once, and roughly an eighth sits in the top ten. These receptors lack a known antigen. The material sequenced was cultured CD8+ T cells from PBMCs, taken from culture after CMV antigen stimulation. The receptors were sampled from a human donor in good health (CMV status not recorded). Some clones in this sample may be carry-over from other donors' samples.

The CDR3 spells CASSSAGIGELFF. Here the CDR3 DNA reads TGTGCCAGCAGCTCTGCCGGGATCGGGGAGCTGTTTTTT. This rearrangement joins TRBV5-8 to TRBJ2-2; TRBD2 might be the D (5 bases). There are 13 residues in the CDR3. Germline CDR1 is SGHTS and CDR2 is YDEGEE. V was cut by 3 bases and J by 7 bases, with 10 bases left in between.

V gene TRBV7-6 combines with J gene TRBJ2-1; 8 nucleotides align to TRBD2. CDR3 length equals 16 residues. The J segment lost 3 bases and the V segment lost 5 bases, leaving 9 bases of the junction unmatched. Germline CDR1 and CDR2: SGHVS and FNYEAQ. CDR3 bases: TGTGCCAGCAGCCCCGGGAGGGCAGGGTTCTACAATGAGCAGTTCTTC. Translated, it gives CASSPGRAGFYNEQFF.

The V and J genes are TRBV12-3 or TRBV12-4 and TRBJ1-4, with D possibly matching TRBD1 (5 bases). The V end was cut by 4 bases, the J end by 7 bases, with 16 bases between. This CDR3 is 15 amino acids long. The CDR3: CASSSRGGVGEKLFF. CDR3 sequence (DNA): TGTGCCAGCAGTTCGCGGGGGGGGGTTGGTGAAAAACTGTTTTTT.

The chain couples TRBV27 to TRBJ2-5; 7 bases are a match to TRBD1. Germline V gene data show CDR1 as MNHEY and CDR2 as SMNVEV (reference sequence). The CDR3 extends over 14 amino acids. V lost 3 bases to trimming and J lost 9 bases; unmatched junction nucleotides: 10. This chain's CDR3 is CASSFLPLQGAQYF. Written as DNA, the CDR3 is TGTGCCAGCAGTTTTCTGCCCCTCCAGGGGGCCCAGTACTTC.

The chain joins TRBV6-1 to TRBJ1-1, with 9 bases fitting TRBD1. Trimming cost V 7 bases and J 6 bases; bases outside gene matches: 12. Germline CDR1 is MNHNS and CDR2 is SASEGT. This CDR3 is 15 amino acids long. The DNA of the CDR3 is TGTGCCAGCAAAGCCACCTCCGACAGGGGGTCTGAAGCTTTCTTT. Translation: CASKATSDRGSEAFF.

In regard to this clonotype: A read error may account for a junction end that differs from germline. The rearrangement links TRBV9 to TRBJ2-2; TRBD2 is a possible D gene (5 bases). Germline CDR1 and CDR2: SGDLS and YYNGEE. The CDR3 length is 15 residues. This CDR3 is CVSSVERYHTGELFF. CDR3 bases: TGTGTCAGCAGCGTAGAAAGGTACCACACCGGGGAGTTGTTTTTT.

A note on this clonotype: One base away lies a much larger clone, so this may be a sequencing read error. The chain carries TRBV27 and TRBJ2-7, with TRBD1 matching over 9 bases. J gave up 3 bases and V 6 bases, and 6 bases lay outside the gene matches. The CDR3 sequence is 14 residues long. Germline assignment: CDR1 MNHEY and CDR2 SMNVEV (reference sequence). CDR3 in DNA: TGTGCCAGCAGCGCGGGACAGGGCTTCTACGAGCAGTACTTC. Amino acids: CASSAGQGFYEQYF.

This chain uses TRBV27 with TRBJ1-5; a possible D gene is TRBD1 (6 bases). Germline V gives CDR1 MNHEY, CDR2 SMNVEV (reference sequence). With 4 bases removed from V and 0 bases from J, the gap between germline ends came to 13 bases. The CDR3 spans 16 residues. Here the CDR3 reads CASSSTGPHSNQPQHF. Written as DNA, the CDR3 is TGTGCCAGCAGTTCAACAGGGCCTCATAGCAATCAGCCCCAGCATTTT.

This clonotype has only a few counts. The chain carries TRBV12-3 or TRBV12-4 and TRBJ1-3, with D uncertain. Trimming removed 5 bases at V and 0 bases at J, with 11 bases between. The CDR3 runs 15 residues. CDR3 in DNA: TGTGCCAGCAGTCGTCAGGTTAACTCTGGAAACACCATATATTTT. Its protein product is CASSRQVNSGNTIYF.